The present TCR beta chain was sequenced within a study of lung T cells in sarcoidosis with Löfgren's syndrome. This clonotype was detected only a few times. MiXCR, run by TCRdb on the reads, gives a single entry per CDR3 protein. The sample consists of tens of thousands of distinct CDR3 sequences, over 20% of them appearing once. The specimen sequenced was CD4+ T cells from PBMCs. This clonotype was sampled from a human donor with sarcoidosis (Löfgren's syndrome or another form), or a control subject (not recorded which).

The DNA for the CDR3 is TGTGCCAGCAGTGCCTCCGGGACTAGCCCCTACGAGCAGTACTTC. Translated: CASSASGTSPYEQYF. The chain carries TRBV25-1 and TRBJ2-7; TRBD2 matches 9 bases. The CDR3 extends over 15 amino acids. Unmatched junction bases numbered 6, after V lost 4 bases and J lost 2 bases. Germline loops: CDR1 MGHDK, CDR2 SYGVNS.